This entry lists 23 T cell receptor beta chains sequenced from one sample in a study of spatial heterogeneity in lung cancer. Noted time point: sample taken at primary tumor resection. MiXCR was run by TCRdb on the 5' RACE reads, yielding one entry per CDR3 protein. The sample carries tens of thousands of distinct CDR3 sequences, about 7.2% recorded once. Material: PBMCs, obtained at surgery. These receptors originate from a female donor with early-stage non-small cell lung cancer.

This clonotype appeared a few times. The chain joins TRBV5-1 to TRBJ2-5, with a possible D match to TRBD1 (6 bases). Trimming cost V 7 bases and J 5 bases, with 15 bases left between them. The CDR3 is made up of 13 amino acids. The V gene's germline CDR1 is SGHRS and CDR2 YFSETQ. Here the CDR3 DNA reads TGCGCCAGCGGAATACAGGGAGATGAGACCCAGTACTTC. Translated: CASGIQGDETQYF.

This clonotype was seen a handful of times. The chain is built from TRBV11-2 and TRBJ2-5; tentative D call: TRBD1 (6 bases). The germline CDR1 and CDR2 sequences are SGHAT and FQNNGV. The CDR3 runs to 13 residues. V was cut by 4 bases and J by 2 bases, with 8 bases left in between. The CDR3 DNA is TGTGCCAGCAGCTGGACAGATCAAGAGACCCAGTACTTC. Residues: CASSWTDQETQYF.

The chain employs TRBV7-8 and TRBJ1-1; D is perhaps TRBD1 (6 bases). The CDR3 is 14 residues long. Trimming took off 5 bases at V and 4 bases at J, with 14 bases between the two ends. Per the germline V gene, CDR1 is SGHVS and CDR2 is FQNEAQ. The CDR3 region has the DNA TGTGCCAGCAGCGAAATCCAGGGGTCCACTGAAGCTTTCTTT. Protein: CASSEIQGSTEAFF.

This clonotype was observed a few times. The V and J genes are TRBV5-6 and TRBJ1-2, with 10 nucleotides matching TRBD1. The CDR3 consists of 15 residues. J lost 4 bases, V lost 2 bases, and 5 bases had no gene match. Germline lookup yields CDR1 SGHDT and CDR2 YYEEEE. Written as DNA, the CDR3 is TGTGCCAGCAGCTTCGGGACAGGGGTGGTCTATGGCTACACCTTC. It is translated as CASSFGTGVVYGYTF.

In this sample, this clonotype turned up many times. The CDR3 DNA reads TGCAGTGCGGAATCTGGGACTTACCAGATAGCCAAAAACATTCAGTACTTC. Its translation: CSAESGTYQIAKNIQYF. The gene calls are TRBV20-1 and TRBJ2-4; perhaps TRBD2 as D (6 bases). The germline V gene encodes CDR1 DFQATT and CDR2 SNEGSKA (reference sequence). The V end was cut by 6 bases, the J end by 0 bases, with 21 bases between. There are 17 residues in the CDR3.

This clonotype was seen a handful of times. The chain employs TRBV6-5 and TRBJ1-6; D is unresolved. CDR3 size: 13 residues. Germline CDR1 MNHEY, CDR2 SVGAGI. Trimming took 3 bases from V and 10 from J, leaving 10 bases between them. This CDR3 is CASSYQVDSPLHF. In nucleotides, the CDR3 is TGTGCCAGCAGTTATCAGGTGGACTCACCCCTCCACTTT.

This clonotype was detected ten times or more. The chain joins TRBV2 to TRBJ2-5; D might be TRBD1 (6 bases). V was shortened by 4 bases and J by 4 bases, with 10 bases between the two germline ends. The CDR3 loop spans 13 amino acids. Germline values: CDR1 SNHLY, CDR2 FYNNEI. The CDR3 region has the DNA TGTGCCAGCAGTGCTCAGGGGATAGAGACCCAGTACTTC. It encodes CASSAQGIETQYF.

There are many counts of this clonotype. The J gene is TRBJ1-1, the V gene TRBV24-1; 11 nucleotides align to TRBD1. The CDR3 has 16 residues. Losses at the gene ends were 6 bases for V and 4 bases for J; bases not matched to a gene: 9. Looked up from germline, CDR1 is KGHDR and CDR2 is SFDVKD. CDR3 DNA: TGTGCCACCAGTCCGTCACCGGGACAGGGGGGCACTGAAGCTTTCTTT. Its translation: CATSPSPGQGGTEAFF.

In this sample, this clonotype turned up many times. CDR3 sequence (DNA): TGTGCCAGCAGACAGCCCAGCTCCTACGAGCAGTACTTC. This encodes CASRQPSSYEQYF. The V gene is TRBV21-1, the J gene TRBJ2-7. TRBV21-1 is a pseudogene locus. This CDR3 is built from 13 residues.

Ten or more counts support this clonotype. V gene TRBV9 combines with J gene TRBJ2-7; possible D gene TRBD2, 7 bases. The CDR3 contains 14 residues. The V gene's germline CDR1 is SGDLS and CDR2 YYNGEE. V lost 3 bases and J 0 bases, leaving 10 bases between the germline ends. The CDR3, as DNA: TGTGCCAGCAGCGGCCGGGGGGCCTCCTACGAGCAGTACTTC. It codes for CASSGRGASYEQYF.

V is TRBV28 and J is TRBJ1-6; possibly TRBD1 for D (6 bases). Trimming shortened V by 7 bases and J by 7 bases, and 23 bases separated the two germline ends. The CDR3 runs 17 residues. CDR1 MDHEN and CDR2 SYDVKM come from the germline V gene. CDR3 in DNA: TGTGCCAGCAACCTGGGGGCCAGGACCGTTATGAATTCACCCCTCCACTTT. Translation: CASNLGARTVMNSPLHF.

The CDR3 is CASSRTSLETQYF. The CDR3 DNA reads TGTGCCAGCAGTCGGACTAGCCTGGAGACCCAGTACTTC. The chain couples TRBV7-9 to TRBJ2-5, with 8 bases that match TRBD2. J gave up 5 bases and V 6 bases, and 5 bases lay outside the gene matches. Germline CDR1 and CDR2: SEHNR and FQNEAQ (reference sequence). CDR3 length: 13 amino acids. The full variable domain, rest sourced from reference TRBV7-9 and TRBJ2-5, is DTGVSQNPRHKITKRGQNVTFRCDPISEHNRLYWYRQTLGQGPEFLTYFQNEAQLEKSRLLSDRFSAERPKGSFSTLEIQRTEQGDSAMYLCASSRTSLETQYFGPGTRLLVL.

This clonotype was seen repeatedly, ten times or more. V is TRBV7-9 and J is TRBJ2-3; D is uncertain. Germline V gene sequence: CDR1 SEHNR, CDR2 FQNEAQ (reference sequence). Trimming pared 0 bases from V and 4 bases from J, leaving 5 bases between. The length of the CDR3 is 13 residues. The CDR3 loop reads CASSLAGPDTQYF. CDR3 in DNA: TGTGCCAGCAGCTTAGCTGGGCCAGATACGCAGTATTTT.

At least ten counts were recorded for this clonotype. The chain combines TRBV7-6 with TRBJ2-7, with 13 bases lining up with TRBD2. The length of the CDR3 is 15 residues. Germline assignment: CDR1 SGHVS and CDR2 FNYEAQ. Germline trimming cut 4 bases from V and 6 bases from J; bases unmatched to any gene: 6. CDR3 loop: CASSSSGTSGTEQYF. DNA for the CDR3: TGTGCCAGCAGCTCGTCCGGGACTAGCGGGACCGAGCAGTACTTC.

This clonotype has a count of ten or more. For the CDR3, the DNA is TGCAGTGCTCTCGCCACTAGCGGGGGTTCCTACGAGCAGTACTTC. Translating gives CSALATSGGSYEQYF. V gene TRBV20-1 combines with J gene TRBJ2-7; 11 bases fit TRBD2. With 5 bases clipped from V and 1 base from J, the junction kept 7 bases outside the gene matches. The CDR3 is made up of 15 amino acids. Per the germline V gene, CDR1 is DFQATT and CDR2 is SNEGSKA (reference sequence).

This clonotype was counted many times. The chain links TRBV19 to TRBJ2-4; 8 bases agree with TRBD1. CDR1 is LNHDA, CDR2 SQIVND, per germline (reference sequence). This CDR3 is 13 amino acids long. V was clipped by 7 bases and J by 11 bases; unmatched bases: 10. The CDR3 sequence is CASTPPAGGLQYF. CDR3 sequence (DNA): TGTGCCAGTACCCCTCCCGCAGGGGGCCTTCAGTACTTC.

In its sample, this clonotype was seen many times. J is TRBJ2-1 and V is TRBV29-1; D not resolved. The V and J ends lost 6 bases and 5 bases respectively, with 11 bases between them. Germline lookup yields CDR1 SQVTM and CDR2 ANQGSEA. The CDR3 runs to 12 residues. The CDR3: CSVTRSDNEQFF. The CDR3 DNA is TGCAGCGTGACTCGGAGTGACAATGAGCAGTTCTTC.

V usage is TRBV7-9 and J usage is TRBJ1-2; 11 bases agree with TRBD1. CDR1 is SEHNR and CDR2 is FQNEAQ in the germline V gene (reference sequence). Trimming cost V 5 bases and J 4 bases; bases outside gene matches: 9. The CDR3 is made up of 16 amino acids. CDR3 region: CASSPRTGGGGYGYTF. The DNA for the CDR3 is TGTGCCAGCAGCCCTCGGACAGGGGGCGGCGGCTATGGCTACACCTTC.

This clonotype is medium-sized. Mismatch with germline at one junction end may stem from a read error. The rearrangement joins TRBV29-1 to TRBJ2-7; no clear D gene. The CDR3 spans 12 residues. CDR1 SQVTM and CDR2 ANQGSEA come from the germline V gene. CDR3 bases: TGCAGCGCTGAAGGGCTGTCCTACGAGCAGTACTTC. Translating gives CSAEGLSYEQYF.

This clonotype was seen a few times. The chain has TRBV4-2 and TRBJ1-5, with TRBD1 matching over 7 bases. With V trimmed by 4 bases and J by 0 bases, 3 bases remained unmatched. This CDR3 has 15 amino acids. The germline V gene encodes CDR1 LGHNA and CDR2 YNFKEQ. CDR3 in amino acids: CASSPWDSSNQPQHF. The CDR3, as DNA: TGTGCCAGCAGCCCCTGGGACAGTAGCAATCAGCCCCAGCATTTT.

As regards this clonotype: This may come from a read error, since a much larger clone is one base off. The chain recombines TRBV10-3 with TRBJ2-3; no definite D call. The CDR3 spans 12 residues. Germline V lookup: CDR1 ENHRY, CDR2 SYGVKD. CDR3 DNA: TGTCCCATCGCCACCTCCACAGATACGCAGTATTTT. The encoded protein is CPIATSTDTQYF.

Ten or more counts support this clonotype. The chain uses TRBV5-1 and TRBJ1-2, with 7 nucleotides matching TRBD1. From germline, CDR1 is SGHRS and CDR2 YFSETQ. Trimming at V came to 0 bases and at J to 8 bases, leaving 7 bases not matched to a gene. The CDR3 has 14 amino acids. The CDR3 protein is CASSLDRTGGGYTF. The CDR3 coding sequence is TGCGCCAGCAGCTTGGATCGGACAGGAGGAGGCTACACCTTC.

At least ten counts were recorded for this clonotype. This rearrangement joins TRBV11-2 to TRBJ1-2; the D gene is possibly TRBD1 (5 bases). The V gene's germline CDR1 is SGHAT and CDR2 FQNNGV. The CDR3 contains 15 residues. The V end was cut by 5 bases, the J end by 4 bases, with 17 bases between. This CDR3 is CASSLTGQGGYGYTF. CDR3 bases: TGTGCCAGCAGCCTCACCGGGCAGGGAGGCTATGGCTACACCTTC. Full variable domain (rest looked up from reference TRBV11-2 and TRBJ1-2): EAGVAQSPRYKIIEKRQSVAFWCNPISGHATLYWYQQILGQGPKLLIQFQNNGVVDDSQLPKDRFSAERLKGVDSTLKIQPAKLEDSAVYLCASSLTGQGGYGYTFGSGTRLTVV.